The source of this TCR beta chain is a study of PD-1 blockade in classical Hodgkin lymphoma (dated by TCRdb to the early 2020s). At the level of the whole study: Nivolumab dosing was 3 mg/kg intravenously every 2 weeks, continuing until either disease progression or unacceptable toxicity. To define a peripheral blood immune signature of response to PD-1 blockade in classical Hodgkin lymphoma, the study combined TCR beta sequencing with CyTOF. What the authors observed across the whole study: By C4D1, a significant rise was seen in CD4+ TCR diversity but not in CD8+ TCR diversity (p=0.0027 vs p=0.16), and the rise was most apparent among complete responders (p=0.02). Diversity was lower in patients who began nivolumab less than 1 year after ASCT, so these patients were left out of later analyses to avoid confounding by immune reconstitution. Only a single clinical trial cohort was studied, and what caused the repertoire differences, possibly disease activity or prior therapy, remained undefined. Trial patients achieving complete response had baseline diversity similar to newly diagnosed patients, whereas partial responders and progressors had significantly lower diversity. Newly diagnosed patients were reported to have lower baseline TCR diversity than healthy donors, and relapsed/refractory patients were reported to have lower baseline TCR diversity still.

Notes on this clone: Its cognate antigen has yet to be identified. Nothing much larger sits one base from this clone, and base qualities are not available.

Read against the paper, the sample's time point label means: cycle 2 day 1 (C2D1) of nivolumab. Relapse after autologous stem cell transplantation had occurred in all trial patients, and cohorts A, B and C were distinguished by prior brentuximab vedotin exposure. A total of about 51 patients with relapsed/refractory classical Hodgkin lymphoma made up the trial cohort, and each patient's best overall response was complete response, partial response or progressive disease. In the multi-cohort phase II CheckMate 205 trial, trial patients received single-agent nivolumab. An independent review committee assessed best overall response using the 2007 International Working Group response criteria. Trial PBMCs were collected immediately before nivolumab initiation (C1D1) and during therapy at cycle 2 day 1 and cycle 4 day 1. Peripheral blood was collected in 8 mL Vacutainer Cell Preparation Tubes, from which PBMCs were isolated by centrifugation and then cryopreserved.

The CDR3 has 12 amino acids, counting the end cysteine and phenylalanine. Of all the DNA, just the CDR3 is kept, 36 bases in frame from base 1. V is reduced by 3 bases and J by 12 bases, leaving a spacing of 14 bases between them. The germline V gene (reference sequence) supplies CDR1 SEHNR and CDR2 FQNEAQ. The Qiagen DNeasy kit was used to extract genomic DNA from unsorted PBMCs and from the negatively selected CD4+ and CD8+ fractions. Using primers that anneal to V and J segments, immunoSEQ multiplex PCR amplified the TCR beta CDR3 regions. Amplification bias was minimized using a synthetic immune receptor repertoire, and residual bias was removed computationally after sequencing. As for the authors' bioinformatics: Custom Python scripts were used to quantify repertoire diversity as the Shannon entropy index. Unsorted, CD4+ and CD8+ repertoires were examined separately, except in combined analyses, for which CD4+ and CD8+ sequences were merged in silico. A clone was considered expanded if an increase in frequency of at least 2-fold after treatment relative to C1D1 was found, and a pseudocount of 0.5 was applied to clones undetected at baseline. Singleton clones were defined as clones with 0 or 1 copy at C1D1, and non-singleton clones were defined as clones with 2 or more copies. By matching protein sequences in sorted samples from the same patient, clones expanded in unsorted samples were annotated as CD4+, CD8+ or unknown. Diversity changes from C1D1 to C4D1 were tested in paired samples using Wilcoxon tests. TCRdb's version of the immuneACCESS table is confined to in-frame rearrangements and falls short of the full clone set. An unresolved V gene accounts for under half of the shortfall where checked; the remainder is of unknown origin. V and J calls and clone size follow that table, whereas D and trimming were derived from the DNA. The sample table holds tens of thousands of clones, of which less than 85% were seen once. Roughly 15% of the sample belongs to the ten largest clones.

The sequence derives from a human donor with classical Hodgkin lymphoma. The sample in question was peripheral blood mononuclear cells (PBMCs), obtained before the second cycle of nivolumab. The V gene is TRBV7-9 and the J gene is TRBJ1-2, with a weak D call of TRBD1 (6 bases match). The base sequence is TGTGCCAGCAGCTTTGGGACAACGACCAACACCTTC. Its translation is CASSFGTTTNTF.